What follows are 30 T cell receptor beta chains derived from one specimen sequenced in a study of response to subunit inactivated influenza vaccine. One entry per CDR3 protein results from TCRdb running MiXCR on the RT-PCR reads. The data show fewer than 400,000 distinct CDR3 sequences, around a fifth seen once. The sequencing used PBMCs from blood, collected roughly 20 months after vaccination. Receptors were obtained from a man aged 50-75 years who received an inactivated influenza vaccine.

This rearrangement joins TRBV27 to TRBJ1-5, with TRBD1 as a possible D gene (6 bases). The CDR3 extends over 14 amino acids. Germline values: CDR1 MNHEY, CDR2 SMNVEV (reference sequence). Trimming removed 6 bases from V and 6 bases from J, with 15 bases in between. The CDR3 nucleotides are TGTGCCAGCAGCCCTGCAGGGGTTATTCAGCCCCAGCATTTT. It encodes CASSPAGVIQPQHF.

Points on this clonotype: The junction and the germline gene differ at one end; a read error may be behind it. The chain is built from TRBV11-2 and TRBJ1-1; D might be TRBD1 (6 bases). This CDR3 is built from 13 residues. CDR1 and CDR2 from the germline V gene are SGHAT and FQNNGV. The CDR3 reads CASSSDRNNEAFF. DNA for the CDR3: TGTGCCAGCAGCTCCGACAGGAACAATGAAGCTTTCTTT.

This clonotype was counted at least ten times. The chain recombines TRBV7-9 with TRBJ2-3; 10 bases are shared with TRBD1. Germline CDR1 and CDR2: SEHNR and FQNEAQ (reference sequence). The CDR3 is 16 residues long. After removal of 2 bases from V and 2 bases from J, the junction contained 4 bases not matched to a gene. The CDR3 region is CASSLSTGGLTDTQYF. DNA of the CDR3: TGTGCCAGCAGCTTATCGACAGGGGGCCTCACAGATACGCAGTATTTT.

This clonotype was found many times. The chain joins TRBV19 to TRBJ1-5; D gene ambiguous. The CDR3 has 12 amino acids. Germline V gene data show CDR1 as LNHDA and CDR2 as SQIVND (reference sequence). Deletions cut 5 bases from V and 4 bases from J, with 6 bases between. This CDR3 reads CASSSHNQPQHF. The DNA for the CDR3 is TGTGCCAGTAGTTCACATAATCAGCCCCAGCATTTT.

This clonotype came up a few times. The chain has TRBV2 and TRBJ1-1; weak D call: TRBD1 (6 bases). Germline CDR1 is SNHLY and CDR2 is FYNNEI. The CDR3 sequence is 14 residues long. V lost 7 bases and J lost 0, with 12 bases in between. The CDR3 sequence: CASKNQGMNTEAFF. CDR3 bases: TGTGCCAGCAAAAACCAGGGGATGAACACTGAAGCTTTCTTT.

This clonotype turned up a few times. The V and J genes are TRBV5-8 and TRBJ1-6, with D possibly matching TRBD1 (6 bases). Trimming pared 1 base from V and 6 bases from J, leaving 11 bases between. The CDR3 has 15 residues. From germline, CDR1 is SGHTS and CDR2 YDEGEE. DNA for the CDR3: TGTGCCAGCAGCTTGACAGGGTCAAGTAATTCACCCCTCCACTTT. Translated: CASSLTGSSNSPLHF.

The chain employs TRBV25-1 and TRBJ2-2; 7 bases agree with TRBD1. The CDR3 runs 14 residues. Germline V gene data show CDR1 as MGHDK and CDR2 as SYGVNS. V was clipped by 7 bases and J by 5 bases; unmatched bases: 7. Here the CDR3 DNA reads TGTGCCAGCAAAAGGACAGGAGGAACCGGGGAGCTGTTTTTT. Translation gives CASKRTGGTGELFF.

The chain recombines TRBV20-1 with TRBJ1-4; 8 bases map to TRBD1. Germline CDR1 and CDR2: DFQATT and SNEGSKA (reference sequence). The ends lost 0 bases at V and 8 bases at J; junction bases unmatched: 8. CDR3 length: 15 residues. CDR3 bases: TGCAGTGCTAGAGATCGGAGCAGGGGGCTCGAAAAACTGTTTTTT. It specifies CSARDRSRGLEKLFF.

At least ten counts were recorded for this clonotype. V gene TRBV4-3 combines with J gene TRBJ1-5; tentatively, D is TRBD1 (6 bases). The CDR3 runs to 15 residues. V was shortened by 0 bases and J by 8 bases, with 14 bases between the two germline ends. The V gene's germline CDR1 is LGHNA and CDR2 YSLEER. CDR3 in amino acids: CASSQDRYRDKPQHF. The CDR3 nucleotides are TGCGCCAGCAGCCAAGACCGCTATCGGGACAAGCCCCAGCATTTT.

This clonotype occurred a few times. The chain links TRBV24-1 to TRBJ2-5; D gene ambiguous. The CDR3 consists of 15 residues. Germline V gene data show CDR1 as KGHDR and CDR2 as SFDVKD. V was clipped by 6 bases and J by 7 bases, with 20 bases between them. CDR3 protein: CATSHPSSQSGTQYF. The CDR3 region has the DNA TGTGCCACCAGTCATCCCTCGTCCCAGTCTGGGACCCAGTACTTC.

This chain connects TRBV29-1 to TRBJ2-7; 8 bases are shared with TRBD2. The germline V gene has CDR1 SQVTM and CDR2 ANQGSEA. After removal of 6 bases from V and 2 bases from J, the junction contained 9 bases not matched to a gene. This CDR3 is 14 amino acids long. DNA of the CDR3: TGCAGCGTAGGATGGACTAGCAGGACCTACGAGCAGTACTTC. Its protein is CSVGWTSRTYEQYF.

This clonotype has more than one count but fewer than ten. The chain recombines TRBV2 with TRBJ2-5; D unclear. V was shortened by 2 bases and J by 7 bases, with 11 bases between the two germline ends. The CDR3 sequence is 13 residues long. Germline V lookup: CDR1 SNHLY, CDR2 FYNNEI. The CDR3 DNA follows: TGTGCCAGCAGTGAATGGCGGCGGCGGACCCAGTACTTC. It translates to CASSEWRRRTQYF.

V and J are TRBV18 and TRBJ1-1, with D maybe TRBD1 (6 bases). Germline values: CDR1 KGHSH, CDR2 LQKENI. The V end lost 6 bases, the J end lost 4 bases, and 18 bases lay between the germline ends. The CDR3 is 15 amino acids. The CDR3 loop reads CASSPDSFPPTEAFF. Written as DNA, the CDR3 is TGTGCCAGCTCGCCGGACAGTTTTCCGCCCACTGAAGCTTTCTTT. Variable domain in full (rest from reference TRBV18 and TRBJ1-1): NAGVMQNPRHLVRRRGQEARLRCSPMKGHSHVYWYRQLPEEGLKFMVYLQKENIIDESGMPKERFSAEFPKEGPSILRIQQVVRGDSAAYFCASSPDSFPPTEAFFGQGTRLTVV.

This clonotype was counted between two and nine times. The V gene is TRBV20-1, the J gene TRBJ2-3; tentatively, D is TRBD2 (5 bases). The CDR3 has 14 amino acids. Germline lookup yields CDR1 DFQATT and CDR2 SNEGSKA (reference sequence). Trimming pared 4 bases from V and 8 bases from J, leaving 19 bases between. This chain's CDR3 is CSAIPGITAGTQYF. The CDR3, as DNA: TGCAGTGCTATTCCGGGAATAACCGCCGGTACGCAGTATTTT.

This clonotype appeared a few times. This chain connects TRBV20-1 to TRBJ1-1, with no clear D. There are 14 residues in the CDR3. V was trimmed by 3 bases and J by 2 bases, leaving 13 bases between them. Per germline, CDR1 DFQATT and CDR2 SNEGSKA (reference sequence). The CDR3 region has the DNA TGCAGTGCTAGCCCTGCATGGTTAAACACTGAAGCTTTCTTT. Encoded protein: CSASPAWLNTEAFF.

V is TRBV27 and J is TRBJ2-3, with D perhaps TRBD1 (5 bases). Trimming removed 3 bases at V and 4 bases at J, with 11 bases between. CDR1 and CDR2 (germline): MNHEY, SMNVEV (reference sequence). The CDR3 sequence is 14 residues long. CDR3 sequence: CASSFAGRSDTQYF. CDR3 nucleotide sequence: TGTGCCAGCAGTTTTGCAGGGCGGTCAGATACGCAGTATTTT.

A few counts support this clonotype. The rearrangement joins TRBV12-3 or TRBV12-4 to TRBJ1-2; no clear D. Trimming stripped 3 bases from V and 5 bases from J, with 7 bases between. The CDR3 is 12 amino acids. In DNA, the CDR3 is TGTGCCAGCAGTTTTGTGGGGTATGGCTACACCTTC. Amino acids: CASSFVGYGYTF.

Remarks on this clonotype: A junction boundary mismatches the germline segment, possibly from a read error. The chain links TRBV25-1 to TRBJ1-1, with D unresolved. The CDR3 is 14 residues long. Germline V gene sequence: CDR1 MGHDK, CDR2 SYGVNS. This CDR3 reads CANSEDTMNTEAFF. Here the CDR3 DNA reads TGTGCCAACAGTGAAGACACTATGAACACTGAAGCTTTCTTT.

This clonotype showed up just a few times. CDR3 coding DNA: TGCAGCGTCGCCCGACGAACTAGCACAGATACGCAGTATTTT. Translation: CSVARRTSTDTQYF. The V gene is TRBV29-1, the J gene TRBJ2-3; no firm D call. The V end lost 6 bases, the J end lost 0 bases, and 13 bases lay between the germline ends. This CDR3 is built from 14 residues. The V gene's germline CDR1 is SQVTM and CDR2 ANQGSEA.

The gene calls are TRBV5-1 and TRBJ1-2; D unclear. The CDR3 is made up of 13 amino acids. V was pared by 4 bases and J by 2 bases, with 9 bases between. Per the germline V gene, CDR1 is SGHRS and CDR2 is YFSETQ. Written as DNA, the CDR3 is TGCGCCAGCAGCCCAAGATTGAACTATGGCTACACCTTC. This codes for CASSPRLNYGYTF.

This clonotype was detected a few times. The CDR3 DNA follows: TGCAGTGCTACCGACAGGGGGTATAGTGCCGAGCAGTACTTC. It is translated as CSATDRGYSAEQYF. The genes are TRBV20-1 and TRBJ2-7; 9 bases are a match to TRBD1. The CDR3 is 14 amino acids. CDR1 is DFQATT, CDR2 SNEGSKA, per germline (reference sequence). The J segment lost 6 bases and the V segment lost 4 bases, leaving 10 bases of the junction unmatched.

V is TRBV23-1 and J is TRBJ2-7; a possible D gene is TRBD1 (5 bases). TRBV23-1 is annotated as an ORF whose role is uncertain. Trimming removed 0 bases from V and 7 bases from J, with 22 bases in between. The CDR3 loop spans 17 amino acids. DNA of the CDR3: TGCGCCAGCAGTCAATCAGAGGCAGCAGGGAACGACGGTGAGCAGTACTTC. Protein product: CASSQSEAAGNDGEQYF.

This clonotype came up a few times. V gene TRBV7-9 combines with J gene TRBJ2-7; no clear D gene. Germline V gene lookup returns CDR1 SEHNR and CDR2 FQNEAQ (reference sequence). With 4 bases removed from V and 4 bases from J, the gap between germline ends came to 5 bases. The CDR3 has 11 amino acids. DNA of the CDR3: TGTGCCAGCAGCTCCTATTACGAGCAGTACTTC. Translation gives CASSSYYEQYF.

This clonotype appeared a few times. DNA for the CDR3: TGTGCCAGCAGCCAAGGCCGGGACAGGGGCCGCTCACCCCTCCACTTT. It specifies CASSQGRDRGRSPLHF. This chain uses TRBV3-1 with TRBJ1-6, with 10 nucleotides matching TRBD1. J gave up 10 bases and V 1 base, and 7 bases lay outside the gene matches. The CDR3 sequence is 16 residues long. CDR1 and CDR2 (germline): LGHDT, YNNKEL (reference sequence).

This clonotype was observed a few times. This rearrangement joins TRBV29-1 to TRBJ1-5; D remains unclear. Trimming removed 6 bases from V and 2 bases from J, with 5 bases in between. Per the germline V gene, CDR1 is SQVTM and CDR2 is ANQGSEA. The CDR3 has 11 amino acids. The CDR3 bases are TGCAGCGTCCTGGGCAATCAGCCCCAGCATTTT. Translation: CSVLGNQPQHF. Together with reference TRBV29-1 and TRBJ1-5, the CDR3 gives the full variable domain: SAVISQKPSRDICQRGTSLTIQCQVDSQVTMMFWYRQQPGQSLTLIATANQGSEATYESGFVIDKFPISRPNLTFSTLTVSNMSPEDSSIYLCSVLGNQPQHFGDGTRLSIL.

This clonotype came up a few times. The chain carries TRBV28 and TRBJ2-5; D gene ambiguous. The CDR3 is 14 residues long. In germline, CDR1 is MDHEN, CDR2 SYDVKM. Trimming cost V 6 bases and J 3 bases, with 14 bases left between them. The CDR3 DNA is TGTGCCAGCAGCACGGGTCAGCTGAAAGAGACCCAGTACTTC. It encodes CASSTGQLKETQYF.

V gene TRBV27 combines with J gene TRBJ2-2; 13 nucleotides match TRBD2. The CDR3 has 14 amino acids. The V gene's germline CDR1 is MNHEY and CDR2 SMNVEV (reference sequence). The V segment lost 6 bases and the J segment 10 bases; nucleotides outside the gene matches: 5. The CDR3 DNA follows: TGTGCCAGCAGACTAGCGGGAGGGCCATCGGAGCTGTTTTTT. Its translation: CASRLAGGPSELFF.

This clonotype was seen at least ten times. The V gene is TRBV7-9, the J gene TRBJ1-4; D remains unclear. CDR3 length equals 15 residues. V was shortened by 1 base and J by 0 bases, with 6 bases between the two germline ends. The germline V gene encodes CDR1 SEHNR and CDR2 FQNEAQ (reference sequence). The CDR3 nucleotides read TGTGCCAGCAGCTTAGGGTTTGCAACTAATGAAAAACTGTTTTTT. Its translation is CASSLGFATNEKLFF.

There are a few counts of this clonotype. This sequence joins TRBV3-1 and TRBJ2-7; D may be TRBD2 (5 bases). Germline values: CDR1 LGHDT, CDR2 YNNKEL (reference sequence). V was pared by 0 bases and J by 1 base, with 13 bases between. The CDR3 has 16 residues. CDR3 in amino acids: CASSQDLARTSYEQYF. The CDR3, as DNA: TGTGCCAGCAGCCAAGATCTCGCCAGGACTTCCTACGAGCAGTACTTC.

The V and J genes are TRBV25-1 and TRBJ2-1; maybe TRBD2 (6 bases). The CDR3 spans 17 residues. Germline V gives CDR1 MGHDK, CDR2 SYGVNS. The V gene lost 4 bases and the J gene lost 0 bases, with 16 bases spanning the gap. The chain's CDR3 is CASSGPKRATSYNEQFF. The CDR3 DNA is TGTGCCAGCAGTGGACCGAAGCGGGCGACCTCCTACAATGAGCAGTTCTTC. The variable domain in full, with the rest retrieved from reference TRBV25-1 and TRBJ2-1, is EADIYQTPRYLVIGTGKKITLECSQTMGHDKMYWYQQDPGMELHLIHYSYGVNSTEKGDLSSESTVSRIRTEHFPLTLESARPSHTSQYLCASSGPKRATSYNEQFFGPGTRLTVL.